This TCR beta chain was documented in a study of beta chain features in type 1 diabetes. CDR3 size: 15 residues. Trimming removed 3 bases from V and 3 bases from J, with 12 bases in between. From germline, CDR1 is MDHEN and CDR2 SYDVKM. Expressed TCRB transcripts got sequenced, as all isolated RNA was reverse transcribed. Sequenced by immunoSEQ multiplex PCR; TCRdb stores in-frame clones only, minus some. Among about 370,000 clones listed, approximately 16% were seen once. A CD45RO/CCR7/CD25/CD127/CD95/CD27 panel sorted naive, central memory, regulatory and stem cell-like memory CD4+ cells. The J gene is TRBJ2-1, the V gene TRBV28, with a tentative D call TRBD1 (6 bases). The receptor's source is a woman aged 18-29 years in good health. The sequenced sample was naive CD4+ T cells from blood. CDR3 protein: CASSFGKDSYNEQFF. In DNA, the CDR3 is TGTGCCAGCAGTTTCGGGAAGGACAGCTACAATGAGCAGTTCTTC.